The 30 T cell receptor beta chains below come from one sample, sequenced in a study of a mutant IDH1 vaccine in newly diagnosed glioma (dated by TCRdb to 2020 to 2023). The time point label, as the study defines it: baseline, week 1 (first vaccination visit). The treatment or condition label for this specimen denotes: pre-vaccination baseline after standard-of-care therapy. Library preparation used the immunoSEQ multiplex PCR assay. TCRdb took over this immuneACCESS table, retaining in-frame rearrangements with V and J assigned. Such tables are incomplete; in checked studies, under half of the missing clones stem from an unresolved V gene, and the remainder is unexplained. This sample lists 60,000 to 75,000 clones; over 70% were detected once. Under 6% of the sample is held by the ten biggest clonotypes. The sample in question was peripheral blood mononuclear cells (PBMCs), obtained from a glioma patient treated with radiotherapy, temozolomide or both. Receptors originate from a woman aged 18-29 years with glioma. Some clones in this sample may be carry-over from other donors' samples.

This clone turned up a few times. The rearrangement uses TRBV2 and TRBJ1-2, with 7 bases matching TRBD1. Germline CDR1 reads SNHLY; CDR2 reads FYNNEI. CDR3 length equals 15 residues. V shed 7 bases and J 4 bases; nucleotides not matched to a gene: 12. In DNA form, the CDR3 reads TGTGCCAGCATGAGAGGGGGCGGAAGCTTCTATGGCTACACCTTC. It translates to CASMRGGGSFYGYTF.

The chain recombines TRBV6-5 with TRBJ2-1; possibly TRBD1 for D (5 bases). Germline V gene data show CDR1 as MNHEY and CDR2 as SVGAGI. V lost 6 bases, J lost 6 bases, and 9 bases lay in between. There are 12 residues in the CDR3. In DNA, the CDR3 is TGTGCCAGCAGCCCGACAGCCAATGAGCAGTTCTTC. Amino acids: CASSPTANEQFF.

The DNA of the CDR3 is TGCGCCAGCAGCTTCCTAACTGGGTGGGGGGCCGACACTGAAGCTTTCTTT. This translates into CASSFLTGWGADTEAFF. The chain uses TRBV5-1 and TRBJ1-1; D perhaps matches TRBD1 (6 bases). The CDR3 loop spans 17 amino acids. CDR1 is SGHRS and CDR2 is YFSETQ in the germline V gene. The V end lost 2 bases, the J end lost 3 bases, and 20 bases lay between the germline ends.

The gene calls are TRBV7-9 and TRBJ2-1; maybe TRBD2 (6 bases). The length of the CDR3 is 14 residues. The germline V gene encodes CDR1 SEHNR and CDR2 FQNEAQ (reference sequence). The ends were cut back, 0 bases at V and 10 bases at J, with 13 bases in the middle. CDR3 in DNA: TGTGCCAGCAGCTTAGCGCATGTCGCGGGGGAGCAGTTCTTC. It yields the protein CASSLAHVAGEQFF.

The rearrangement uses TRBV5-1 and TRBJ2-7, with D possibly TRBD2 on 6 matching bases. The germline CDR1 and CDR2 sequences are SGHRS and YFSETQ. The ends were cut back, 1 base at V and 2 bases at J, with 10 bases in the middle. The CDR3 spans 14 residues. The CDR3: CASSLSGAPYEQYF. DNA of the CDR3: TGCGCCAGCAGCTTGTCGGGAGCCCCCTACGAGCAGTACTTC. Drawing the rest from reference TRBV5-1 and TRBJ2-7, the complete variable domain is KAGVTQTPRYLIKTRGQQVTLSCSPISGHRSVSWYQQTPGQGLQFLFEYFSETQRNKGNFPGRFSGRQFSNSRSEMNVSTLELGDSALYLCASSLSGAPYEQYFGPGTRLTVT.

The chain is built from TRBV27 and TRBJ1-5, with a tentative D call TRBD1 (5 bases). Trimming took off 3 bases at V and 7 bases at J, with 7 bases between the two ends. CDR3 length equals 12 residues. Germline lookup yields CDR1 MNHEY and CDR2 SMNVEV (reference sequence). In DNA form, the CDR3 reads TGTGCCAGCAGTTTCGCAGGGCAGCCCCAGCATTTT. This translates into CASSFAGQPQHF.

This rearrangement joins TRBV7-9 to TRBJ2-2; 9 bases fit TRBD1. The CDR3 is made up of 16 amino acids. V was pared by 5 bases and J by 2 bases, with 6 bases of the junction left unmatched. The V gene's germline CDR1 is SEHNR and CDR2 FQNEAQ (reference sequence). CDR3 loop: CASSKDRGGNTGELFF. As DNA, the CDR3 is TGTGCCAGCAGCAAGGACAGGGGAGGTAACACCGGGGAGCTGTTTTTT.

The V call is TRBV5-8, the J call TRBJ1-5, with TRBD1 matching over 7 bases. Germline CDR1 SGHTS, CDR2 YDEGEE. CDR3 size: 15 residues. V lost 4 bases to trimming and J lost 4 bases; unmatched junction nucleotides: 8. The CDR3 reads CASSAGTVGNQPQHF. In DNA form, the CDR3 reads TGTGCCAGCAGCGCCGGGACAGTCGGGAATCAGCCCCAGCATTTT.

The V and J genes are TRBV30 and TRBJ2-3; TRBD2 is a possible D gene (5 bases). This CDR3 comprises 13 residues. Germline loops: CDR1 GTSNPN, CDR2 SVGIG (reference sequence). Trimming removed 0 bases at V and 6 bases at J, with 10 bases between. The CDR3 reads CAWSVYGVDTQYF. CDR3 sequence (DNA): TGTGCCTGGAGTGTATACGGGGTTGATACGCAGTATTTT.

This clone has only one observation. The rearrangement uses TRBV5-1 and TRBJ2-6; no clear D gene. This CDR3 comprises 17 residues. The V end was cut by 5 bases, the J end by 0 bases, with 15 bases between. Looked up from germline, CDR1 is SGHRS and CDR2 is YFSETQ. The CDR3 loop reads CASSLSVGGSGANVLTF. The DNA for the CDR3 is TGCGCCAGCAGTCTGTCGGTAGGTGGCTCTGGGGCCAACGTCCTGACTTTC.

This sequence joins TRBV25-1 and TRBJ1-3; D might be TRBD1 (5 bases). Trimming stripped 5 bases from V and 2 bases from J, with 7 bases between. CDR1 is MGHDK and CDR2 is SYGVNS in the germline V gene. The CDR3 spans 13 residues. In DNA form, the CDR3 reads TGTGCCAGCAGTCCAGGGCCTGGAAACACCATATATTTT. Protein sequence: CASSPGPGNTIYF. Supplemented by reference TRBV25-1 and TRBJ1-3, the full variable domain reads EADIYQTPRYLVIGTGKKITLECSQTMGHDKMYWYQQDPGMELHLIHYSYGVNSTEKGDLSSESTVSRIRTEHFPLTLESARPSHTSQYLCASSPGPGNTIYFGEGSWLTVV.

The J gene is TRBJ1-1, the V gene TRBV19; tentatively, D is TRBD1 (5 bases). This CDR3 region has 13 residues. The germline V gene encodes CDR1 LNHDA and CDR2 SQIVND (reference sequence). Trimming shortened V by 9 bases and J by 1 base, and 12 bases separated the two germline ends. The CDR3 DNA follows: TGTGCCAGCACCGGACATAAGAACACTGAAGCTTTCTTT. It is translated as CASTGHKNTEAFF.

This clone came up a few times. Relative to the germline gene, one junction end is altered; a read error may explain this. V is TRBV5-6 and J is TRBJ1-5, with unresolved D. The CDR3 is made up of 15 amino acids. Germline V lookup: CDR1 SGHDT, CDR2 YYEEEE. This CDR3 reads CASSLRRSGNQPQHF. CDR3 nucleotides: TGTGCCAGCAGCTTAAGGCGGTCAGGCAACCAGCCCCAGCATTTT. Using reference TRBV5-6 and TRBJ1-5 for the parts outside the CDR3, the full variable domain is DAGVTQSPTHLIKTRGQQVTLRCSPKSGHDTVSWYQQALGQGPQFIFQYYEEEERQRGNFPDRFSGHQFPNYSSELNVNALLLGDSALYLCASSLRRSGNQPQHFGDGTRLSIL.

The V gene is TRBV29-1, the J gene TRBJ2-1; 7 bases match TRBD1. V lost 4 bases and J lost 6; bases outside the gene matches: 0. CDR3 length equals 11 residues. Germline CDR1 SQVTM, CDR2 ANQGSEA. CDR3 loop: CSVAGGNEQFF. The CDR3 DNA follows: TGCAGCGTTGCAGGGGGCAATGAGCAGTTCTTC.

The CDR3 DNA is TGCAGCGCCCGACAGGGATCGGGGGTGAACACTGAAGCTTTCTTT. Translation: CSARQGSGVNTEAFF. The chain uses TRBV29-1 and TRBJ1-1; 7 nucleotides agree with TRBD1. This CDR3 contains 15 residues. J lost 0 bases, V lost 7 bases, and 11 bases had no gene match. Germline CDR1 SQVTM, CDR2 ANQGSEA.

This chain uses TRBV7-9 with TRBJ1-2; D is unclear. V dropped 7 bases and J dropped 4 bases, with 16 bases sitting between them. The CDR3 runs 14 residues. CDR1 and CDR2 from the germline V gene are SEHNR and FQNEAQ (reference sequence). The CDR3 DNA is TGTGCCAGCACAACGGCGGGTCAGTTCTATGGCTACACCTTC. It codes for CASTTAGQFYGYTF.

This chain joins TRBV7-8 and TRBJ1-1; D ambiguous. This CDR3 is built from 14 residues. V was shortened by 0 bases and J by 5 bases, with 10 bases between the two germline ends. Germline V lookup: CDR1 SGHVS, CDR2 FQNEAQ. The CDR3 nucleotides read TGTGCCAGCAGCTTAGCCTATGTCAAAACTGAAGCTTTCTTT. Translating it yields CASSLAYVKTEAFF.

J is TRBJ1-2 and V is TRBV5-4; D may be TRBD1 (5 bases). The CDR3 contains 14 residues. Germline values: CDR1 SGHNT, CDR2 YYREEE (reference sequence). Trimming took off 2 bases at V and 6 bases at J, with 14 bases between the two ends. The CDR3 DNA is TGTGCCAGCAGCTTTCATGCTGGACAAAATGGCTACACCTTC. Residues: CASSFHAGQNGYTF. The variable domain in full, with the rest retrieved from reference TRBV5-4 and TRBJ1-2, is ETGVTQSPTHLIKTRGQQVTLRCSSQSGHNTVSWYQQALGQGPQFIFQYYREEENGRGNFPPRFSGLQFPNYSSELNVNALELDDSALYLCASSFHAGQNGYTFGSGTRLTVV.

The chain carries TRBV30 and TRBJ2-7; no reliable D call. V lost 5 bases and J lost 2, with 16 bases in between. The CDR3 sequence is 14 residues long. CDR1 is GTSNPN and CDR2 is SVGIG in the germline V gene (reference sequence). CDR3: CAWGIARVPYEQYF. CDR3 DNA: TGTGCCTGGGGTATTGCGAGAGTCCCCTACGAGCAGTACTTC.

The chain uses TRBV18 and TRBJ2-2; 8 bases are a match to TRBD1. Germline V gene sequence: CDR1 KGHSH, CDR2 LQKENI. With 8 bases clipped from V and 0 bases from J, the junction kept 14 bases outside the gene matches. The length of the CDR3 is 18 residues. The DNA of the CDR3 is TGTGCCAGCACAAAGGCTGTTGCGACAGGGGCGAACACCGGGGAGCTGTTTTTT. Amino acids: CASTKAVATGANTGELFF.

The V call is TRBV27, the J call TRBJ1-6; D is perhaps TRBD1 (5 bases). The CDR3 spans 18 residues. Per the germline V gene, CDR1 is MNHEY and CDR2 is SMNVEV (reference sequence). V was cut by 5 bases and J by 0 bases, with 17 bases left in between. The CDR3 DNA reads as TGTGCCAGCAGTCACTGGGGACGGACAAGCTCCTATAATTCACCCCTCCACTTT. It specifies CASSHWGRTSSYNSPLHF.

This clone was seen just once. V gene TRBV27 combines with J gene TRBJ1-2; weak D call: TRBD1 (5 bases). The V end was cut by 0 bases, the J end by 5 bases, with 7 bases between. Germline V CDR1 and CDR2: MNHEY, SMNVEV (reference sequence). There are 13 residues in the CDR3. CDR3 region: CASSLSGGYGYTF. The CDR3 nucleotides are TGTGCCAGCAGTTTATCGGGGGGGTATGGCTACACCTTC.

The rearrangement joins TRBV5-1 to TRBJ2-1; possibly TRBD1 or TRBD2 for D (5 bases each). Trimming took 0 bases from V and 4 from J, leaving 11 bases between them. Germline values: CDR1 SGHRS, CDR2 YFSETQ. This CDR3 spans 15 amino acids. The CDR3 DNA reads as TGCGCCAGCAGCTTGGTTGGGGGATTGTACAATGAGCAGTTCTTC. Residues: CASSLVGGLYNEQFF.

This clone showed up just once. This chain joins TRBV10-3 and TRBJ1-1; D unclear. CDR3 length: 14 amino acids. The ends were cut back, 3 bases at V and 1 base at J, with 9 bases in the middle. Germline assignment: CDR1 ENHRY and CDR2 SYGVKD. CDR3: CAISDGPGNTEAFF. In DNA form, the CDR3 reads TGTGCCATCAGTGATGGCCCCGGGAACACTGAAGCTTTCTTT.

A remark on this clone: One end of the junction varies from germline; a read error may be responsible. The rearrangement uses TRBV15 and TRBJ2-7; D ambiguous. Germline V gene data show CDR1 as LNHNV and CDR2 as YYDKDF (reference sequence). CDR3 length equals 10 residues. The CDR3 bases are TGTGCCACCAGCAGAGATACAGTCCCCTTC. This translates into CATSRDTVPF. Drawing the rest from reference TRBV15 and TRBJ2-7, the complete variable domain is DAMVIQNPRYQVTQFGKPVTLSCSQTLNHNVMYWYQQKSSQAPKLLFHYYDKDFNNEADTPDNFQSRRPNTSFCFLDIRSPGLGDTAMYLCATSRDTVPFGPGTRLTVT.

The chain has TRBV14 and TRBJ2-7; no clear D gene. The germline V gene has CDR1 SGHDN and CDR2 FVKESK. V was pared by 0 bases and J by 4 bases, with 4 bases between. This CDR3 region has 12 residues. The CDR3 bases are TGTGCCAGCAGCCAAGATTTTTACGAGCAGTACTTC. Protein: CASSQDFYEQYF.

The V and J genes are TRBV5-1 and TRBJ1-1; 7 positions agree with TRBD1. Germline CDR1 SGHRS, CDR2 YFSETQ. CDR3 length: 16 amino acids. After removal of 0 bases from V and 3 bases from J, the junction contained 8 bases not matched to a gene. CDR3: CASSLAQGGEYTEAFF. The CDR3 bases are TGCGCCAGCAGCTTGGCGCAGGGGGGGGAGTACACTGAAGCTTTCTTT.

V usage is TRBV9 and J usage is TRBJ2-1; D remains unclear. The ends were cut back, 0 bases at V and 10 bases at J, with 8 bases in the middle. This CDR3 is 12 amino acids long. In germline, CDR1 is SGDLS, CDR2 YYNGEE. The CDR3 loop reads CASSVVEREQFF. In DNA form, the CDR3 reads TGTGCCAGCAGCGTAGTGGAGCGCGAGCAGTTCTTC. Using reference TRBV9 and TRBJ2-1 for the parts outside the CDR3, the full variable domain is DSGVTQTPKHLITATGQRVTLRCSPRSGDLSVYWYQQSLDQGLQFLIQYYNGEERAKGNILERFSAQQFPDLHSELNLSSLELGDSALYFCASSVVEREQFFGPGTRLTVL.

The chain has TRBV19 and TRBJ1-5; no clear D. Looked up from germline, CDR1 is LNHDA and CDR2 is SQIVND (reference sequence). Trimming removed 8 bases at V and 7 bases at J, with 15 bases between. CDR3 length: 13 residues. The CDR3 DNA reads TGTGCCAGTTCCAGGTTTACGGACCAGCCCCAGCATTTT. Translated, it gives CASSRFTDQPQHF.

The chain uses TRBV5-4 and TRBJ2-7, with a weak D call TRBD1 (6 bases). CDR1 is SGHNT, CDR2 YYREEE, per germline (reference sequence). Trimming removed 1 base from V and 0 bases from J, with 8 bases in between. The CDR3 is made up of 14 amino acids. Here the CDR3 DNA reads TGTGCCAGCAGCTTGACAGGGTTCTCCTACGAGCAGTACTTC. Its protein is CASSLTGFSYEQYF.